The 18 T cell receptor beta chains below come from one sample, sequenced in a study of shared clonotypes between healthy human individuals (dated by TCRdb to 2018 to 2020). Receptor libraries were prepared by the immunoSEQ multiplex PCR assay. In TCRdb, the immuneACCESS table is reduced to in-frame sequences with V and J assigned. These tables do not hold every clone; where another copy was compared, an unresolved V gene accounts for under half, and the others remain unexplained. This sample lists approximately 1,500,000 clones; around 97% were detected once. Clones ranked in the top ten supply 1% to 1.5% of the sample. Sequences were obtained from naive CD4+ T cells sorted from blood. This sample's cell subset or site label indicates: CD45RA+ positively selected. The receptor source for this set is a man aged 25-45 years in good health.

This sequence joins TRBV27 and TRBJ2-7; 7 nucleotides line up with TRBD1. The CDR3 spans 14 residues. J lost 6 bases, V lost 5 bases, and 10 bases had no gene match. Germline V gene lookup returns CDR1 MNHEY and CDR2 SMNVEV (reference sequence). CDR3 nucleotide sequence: TGTGCCAGCAGTAACGACAGGGTCCGGGTCGAGCAGTACTTC. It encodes CASSNDRVRVEQYF.

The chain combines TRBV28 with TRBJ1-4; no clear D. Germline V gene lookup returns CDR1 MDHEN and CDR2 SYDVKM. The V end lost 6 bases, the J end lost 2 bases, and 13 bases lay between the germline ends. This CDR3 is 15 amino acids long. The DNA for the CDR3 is TGTGCCAGCAGCCTTTTCAACCCGACTAATGAAAAACTGTTTTTT. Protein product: CASSLFNPTNEKLFF.

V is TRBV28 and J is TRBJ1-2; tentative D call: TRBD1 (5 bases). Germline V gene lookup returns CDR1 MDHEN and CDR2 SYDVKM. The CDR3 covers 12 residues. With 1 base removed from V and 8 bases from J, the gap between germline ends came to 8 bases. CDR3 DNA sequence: TGTGCCAGCAGTTTATTGGGGGTAGGCTACACCTTC. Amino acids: CASSLLGVGYTF.

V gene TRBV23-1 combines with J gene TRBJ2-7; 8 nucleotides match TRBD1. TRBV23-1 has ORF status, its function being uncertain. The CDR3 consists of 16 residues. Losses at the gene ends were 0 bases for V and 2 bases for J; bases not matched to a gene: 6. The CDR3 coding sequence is TGCGCCAGCAGTCAATCACCGGGACAGGCCGCCTACGAGCAGTACTTC. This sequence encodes CASSQSPGQAAYEQYF.

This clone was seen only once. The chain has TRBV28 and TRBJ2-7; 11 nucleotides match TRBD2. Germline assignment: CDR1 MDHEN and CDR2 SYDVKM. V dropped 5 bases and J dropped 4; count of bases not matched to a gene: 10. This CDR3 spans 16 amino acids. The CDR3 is CASSLTLAGGAYEQYF. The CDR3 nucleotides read TGTGCCAGCAGTCTGACTTTAGCGGGAGGGGCTTACGAGCAGTACTTC.

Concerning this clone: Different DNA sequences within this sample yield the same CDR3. CDR3 protein: CASSLTDTQYF. CDR3 in DNA: TGCGCCAGCAGTCTTACAGATACGCAGTATTTT. This chain joins TRBV5-1 and TRBJ2-3; D is unclear. The CDR3 sequence is 11 residues long. The germline V gene encodes CDR1 SGHRS and CDR2 YFSETQ. Trimming pared 5 bases from V and 3 bases from J, leaving 4 bases between.

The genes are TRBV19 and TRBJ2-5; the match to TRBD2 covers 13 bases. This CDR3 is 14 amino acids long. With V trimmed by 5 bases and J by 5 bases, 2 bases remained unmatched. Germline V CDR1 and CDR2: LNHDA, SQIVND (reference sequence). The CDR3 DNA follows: TGTGCCAGTAGTCGACTAGCGGGAGGTGAGACCCAGTACTTC. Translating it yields CASSRLAGGETQYF.

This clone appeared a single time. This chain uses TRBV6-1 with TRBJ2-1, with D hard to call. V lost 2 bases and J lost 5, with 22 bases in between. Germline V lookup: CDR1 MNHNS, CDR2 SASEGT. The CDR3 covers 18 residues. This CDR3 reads CASSETFLLDTGDNEQFF. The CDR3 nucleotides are TGTGCCAGCAGTGAAACCTTCCTCCTAGATACGGGTGACAATGAGCAGTTCTTC.

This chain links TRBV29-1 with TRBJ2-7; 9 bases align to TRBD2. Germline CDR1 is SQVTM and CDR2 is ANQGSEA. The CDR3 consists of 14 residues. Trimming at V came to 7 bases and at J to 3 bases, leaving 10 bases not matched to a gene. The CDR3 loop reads CSDGGLADHYEQYF. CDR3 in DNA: TGCAGCGATGGGGGACTAGCAGATCACTACGAGCAGTACTTC.

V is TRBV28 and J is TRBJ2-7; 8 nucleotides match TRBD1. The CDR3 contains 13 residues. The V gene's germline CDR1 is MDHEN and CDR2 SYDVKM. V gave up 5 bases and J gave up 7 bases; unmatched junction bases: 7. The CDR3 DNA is TGTGCCAGCAGTCCCAGGACAGGGCGGGAGCAGTACTTC. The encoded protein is CASSPRTGREQYF.

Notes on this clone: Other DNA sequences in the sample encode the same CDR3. Here the CDR3 reads CASSRGSTDTQYF. DNA of the CDR3: TGTGCCAGCTCACGGGGATCCACAGATACGCAGTATTTT. This chain links TRBV18 with TRBJ2-3; D gene unclear. The V end was cut by 4 bases, the J end by 2 bases, with 7 bases between. The CDR3 contains 13 residues. The germline gives CDR1 KGHSH, CDR2 LQKENI.

The chain's CDR3 is CASSSTIYGYTF. The CDR3 DNA follows: TGTGCCAGCAGTTCCACAATATATGGCTACACCTTC. This chain uses TRBV28 with TRBJ1-2; D not resolved. Between the trimmed V and J ends, which lost 4 bases and 5 bases, there was a span of 8 bases. The CDR3 is 12 amino acids. Germline-derived CDR1 and CDR2 are MDHEN and SYDVKM.

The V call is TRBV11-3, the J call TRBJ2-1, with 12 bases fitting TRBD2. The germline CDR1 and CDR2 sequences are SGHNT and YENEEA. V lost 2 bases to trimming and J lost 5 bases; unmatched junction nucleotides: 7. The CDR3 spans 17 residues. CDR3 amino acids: CASSLRTSGILDNEQFF. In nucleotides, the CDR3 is TGTGCCAGCAGCTTAAGGACTAGCGGGATATTAGACAATGAGCAGTTCTTC.

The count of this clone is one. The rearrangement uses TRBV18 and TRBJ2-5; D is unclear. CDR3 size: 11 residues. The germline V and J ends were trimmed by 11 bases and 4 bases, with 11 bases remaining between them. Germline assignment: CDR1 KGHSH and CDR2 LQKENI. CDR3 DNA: TGTGCCTCTAAAGTAGGAGAGACCCAGTACTTC. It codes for CASKVGETQYF.

CDR3 in amino acids: CASSFGGSYEQYF. The CDR3 nucleotides are TGTGCCAGCAGCTTCGGCGGGAGCTACGAGCAGTACTTC. The chain recombines TRBV7-6 with TRBJ2-7; 7 nucleotides match TRBD2. V was clipped by 3 bases and J by 3 bases; unmatched bases: 2. From germline, CDR1 is SGHVS and CDR2 FNYEAQ. This CDR3 is built from 13 residues.

The CDR3 DNA sequence: TGCGCCAGCAGCCAAGATAGCGGACAGAGGTTCACAGATACGCAGTATTTT. Translated: CASSQDSGQRFTDTQYF. The chain uses TRBV4-1 and TRBJ2-3; the D gene could be TRBD1 or TRBD2 (6 bases each). The CDR3 totals 17 residues. Germline V gives CDR1 MGHRA, CDR2 YSYEKL. Between the trimmed V and J ends, which lost 0 bases and 2 bases, there was a span of 15 bases.

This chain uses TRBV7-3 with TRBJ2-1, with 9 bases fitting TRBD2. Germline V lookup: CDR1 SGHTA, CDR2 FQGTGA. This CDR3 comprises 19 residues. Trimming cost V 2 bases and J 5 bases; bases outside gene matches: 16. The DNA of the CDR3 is TGTGCCAGCAGCTTATCTGCGGGACCTAGACTAGCGGTTAACAATGAGCAGTTCTTC. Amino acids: CASSLSAGPRLAVNNEQFF.

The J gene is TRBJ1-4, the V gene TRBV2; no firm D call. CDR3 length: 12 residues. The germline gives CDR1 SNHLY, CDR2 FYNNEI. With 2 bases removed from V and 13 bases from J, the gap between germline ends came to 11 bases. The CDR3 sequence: CASSENSHRLFF. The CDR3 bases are TGTGCCAGCAGTGAAAACAGTCACCGACTGTTTTTT.